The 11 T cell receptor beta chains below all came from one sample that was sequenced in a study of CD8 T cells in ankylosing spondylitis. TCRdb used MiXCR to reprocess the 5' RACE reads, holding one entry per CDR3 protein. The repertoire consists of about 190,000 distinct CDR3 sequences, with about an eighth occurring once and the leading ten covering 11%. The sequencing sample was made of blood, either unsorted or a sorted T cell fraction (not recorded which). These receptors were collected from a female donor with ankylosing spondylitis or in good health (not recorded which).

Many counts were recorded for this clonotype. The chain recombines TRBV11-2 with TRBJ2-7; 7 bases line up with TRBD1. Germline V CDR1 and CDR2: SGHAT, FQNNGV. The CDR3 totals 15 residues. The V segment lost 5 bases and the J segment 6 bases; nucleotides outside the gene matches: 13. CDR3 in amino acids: CASSLEDRPQSEQYF. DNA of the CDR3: TGTGCCAGCAGCCTCGAGGACAGGCCCCAATCCGAGCAGTACTTC.

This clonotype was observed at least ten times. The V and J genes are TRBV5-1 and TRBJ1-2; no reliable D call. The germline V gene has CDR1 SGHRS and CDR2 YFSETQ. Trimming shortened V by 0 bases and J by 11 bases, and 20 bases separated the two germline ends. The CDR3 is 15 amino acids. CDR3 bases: TGCGCCAGCAGCTTGGTGGCGAGCGGGGAGGATGTGTACACCTTC. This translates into CASSLVASGEDVYTF.

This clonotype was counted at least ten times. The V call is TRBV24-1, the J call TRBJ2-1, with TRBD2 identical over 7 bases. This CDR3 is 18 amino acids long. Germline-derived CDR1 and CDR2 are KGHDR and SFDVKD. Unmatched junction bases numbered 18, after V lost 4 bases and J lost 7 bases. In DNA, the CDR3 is TGTGCCACCAGTGACCCCGCGGTGGGAGGGCTAGGTGGGAATGAGCAGTTCTTC. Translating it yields CATSDPAVGGLGGNEQFF.

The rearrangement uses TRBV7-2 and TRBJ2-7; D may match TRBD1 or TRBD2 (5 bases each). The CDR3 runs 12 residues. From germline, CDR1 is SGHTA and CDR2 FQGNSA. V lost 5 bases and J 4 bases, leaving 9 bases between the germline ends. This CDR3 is CASSSEGYEQYF. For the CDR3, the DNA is TGTGCCAGCAGCAGCGAGGGGTACGAGCAGTACTTC.

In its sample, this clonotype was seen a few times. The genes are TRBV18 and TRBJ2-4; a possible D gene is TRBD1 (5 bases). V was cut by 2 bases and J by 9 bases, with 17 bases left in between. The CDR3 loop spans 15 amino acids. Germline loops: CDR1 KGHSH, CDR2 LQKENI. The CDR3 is CASSPRSTGRIIQYF. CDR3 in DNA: TGTGCCAGCTCACCAAGGAGTACAGGCCGAATCATTCAGTACTTC.

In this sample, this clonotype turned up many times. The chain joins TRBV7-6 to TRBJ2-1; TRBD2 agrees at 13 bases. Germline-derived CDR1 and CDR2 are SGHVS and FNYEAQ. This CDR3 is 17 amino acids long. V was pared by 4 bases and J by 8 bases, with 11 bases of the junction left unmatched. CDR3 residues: CASSSPQGLAGLDEQFF. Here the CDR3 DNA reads TGTGCCAGCAGCTCACCTCAGGGACTAGCGGGATTGGATGAGCAGTTCTTC.

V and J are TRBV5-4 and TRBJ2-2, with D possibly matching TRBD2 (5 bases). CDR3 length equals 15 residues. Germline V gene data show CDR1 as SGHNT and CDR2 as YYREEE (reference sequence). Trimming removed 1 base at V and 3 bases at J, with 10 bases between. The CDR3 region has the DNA TGTGCCAGCAGCTTGCAGACTACCCACACCGGGGAGCTGTTTTTT. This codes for CASSLQTTHTGELFF.

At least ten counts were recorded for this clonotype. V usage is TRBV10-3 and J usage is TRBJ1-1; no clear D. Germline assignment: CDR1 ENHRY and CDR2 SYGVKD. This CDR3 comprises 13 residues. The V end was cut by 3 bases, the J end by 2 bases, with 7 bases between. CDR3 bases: TGTGCCATCAGTGATGGGGTTAACACTGAAGCTTTCTTT. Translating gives CAISDGVNTEAFF.

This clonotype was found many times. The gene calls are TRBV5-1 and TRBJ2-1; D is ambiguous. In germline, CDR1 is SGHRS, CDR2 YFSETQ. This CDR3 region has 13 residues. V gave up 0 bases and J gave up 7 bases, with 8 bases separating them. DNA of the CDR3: TGCGCCAGCAGCTTGGTGCAAAAAAATGAGCAGTTCTTC. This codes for CASSLVQKNEQFF.

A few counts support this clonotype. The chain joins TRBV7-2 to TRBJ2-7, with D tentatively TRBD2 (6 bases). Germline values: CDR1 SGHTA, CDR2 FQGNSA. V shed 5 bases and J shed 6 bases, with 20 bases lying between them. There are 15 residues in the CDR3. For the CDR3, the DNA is TGTGCCAGCAGCCGGTCCGGGACTTCAAGGTCCGAGCAGTACTTC. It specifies CASSRSGTSRSEQYF.

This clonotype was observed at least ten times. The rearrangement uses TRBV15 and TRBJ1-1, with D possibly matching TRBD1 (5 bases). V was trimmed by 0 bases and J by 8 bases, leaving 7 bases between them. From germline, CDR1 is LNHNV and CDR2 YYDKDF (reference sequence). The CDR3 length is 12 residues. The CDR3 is CATSRDWGEAFF. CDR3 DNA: TGTGCCACCAGCAGAGATTGGGGGGAAGCTTTCTTT.